This TCR beta chain was profiled in a study of identical twins. Trimming took off 3 bases at V and 2 bases at J, with 11 bases between the two ends. The CDR3 extends over 15 amino acids. This clonotype was observed a handful of times. What it binds is unknown. Regarding the study as a whole: Fewer insertions marked abundant cord blood beta clonotypes; young adult naive trended weakly, memory not at all. Findings came from cross-sectional statistics, without long-term follow-up of donors.

TCRdb reprocessed the 5' RACE reads with MiXCR, giving one entry per CDR3 protein. The table lists roughly 260,000 distinct CDR3 sequences, about 7.5% of them singletons. The sample was also linked to a second study, of yellow fever vaccine responses in identical twins. This second study says: Convergence reportedly seemed to mark part of the twins' vaccine T cell response, with personalization marking the rest.

V gene TRBV12-3 or TRBV12-4 combines with J gene TRBJ2-1; D is possibly TRBD1 (6 bases). Sequenced sample: CD8+ T cells sorted from blood. The sequence was obtained from a young woman in good health. The CDR3 DNA follows: TGTGCCAGCAGTTTTAGGAAGGGGGCCTACAATGAGCAGTTCTTC. Translating it yields CASSFRKGAYNEQFF.